Below are 26 T cell receptor beta chains sequenced from a single sample in a study of pediatric ulcerative colitis. The method was immunoSEQ multiplex PCR; TCRdb's version includes in-frame clones alone and lacks a portion of them. The sample has approximately 38,000 clones; 75% are singletons. During colonoscopy, one to two rectal pinch biopsies were collected. The source material was gut tissue. The origin of the receptors is a boy between 10 and 17 years old with severe ulcerative colitis.

The V and J genes are TRBV6-1 and TRBJ2-7; possibly TRBD1 for D (6 bases). V was clipped by 9 bases and J by 3 bases, with 18 bases between them. Germline V gene lookup returns CDR1 MNHNS and CDR2 SASEGT. The CDR3 is made up of 14 amino acids. Written as DNA, the CDR3 is TGTGCCAGTAACCGGGACACCTTTATCTACGAGCAGTACTTC. Its protein product is CASNRDTFIYEQYF.

The rearrangement links TRBV7-8 to TRBJ2-7; D may be TRBD1 (5 bases). V lost 1 base to trimming and J lost 0 bases, with 7 bases between them. Germline values: CDR1 SGHVS, CDR2 FQNEAQ. The CDR3 runs 14 residues. The CDR3 DNA follows: TGTGCCAGCAGCTTAGGGGGCTACTCCTACGAGCAGTACTTC. The encoded protein is CASSLGGYSYEQYF.

The chain carries TRBV6-1 and TRBJ2-7; 8 bases are a match to TRBD1. The germline V gene encodes CDR1 MNHNS and CDR2 SASEGT. The V gene end was trimmed by 6 bases and the J gene end by 0 bases; junction bases not matched to a gene: 7. This CDR3 has 15 amino acids. The CDR3: CASRRGQESSYEQYF. The CDR3 DNA reads TGTGCCAGCAGGAGGGGACAGGAGAGCTCCTACGAGCAGTACTTC.

The chain combines TRBV5-1 with TRBJ1-1; maybe TRBD1 (6 bases). This CDR3 comprises 13 residues. From germline, CDR1 is SGHRS and CDR2 YFSETQ. The V end lost 3 bases, the J end lost 4 bases, and 10 bases lay between the germline ends. CDR3 in DNA: TGCGCCAGCAGCTGGGGGGGCGCCACTGAAGCTTTCTTT. Amino acid sequence: CASSWGGATEAFF.

The chain couples TRBV7-9 to TRBJ2-5, with 8 bases lining up with TRBD1. Germline V CDR1 and CDR2: SEHNR, FQNEAQ (reference sequence). J was trimmed by 5 bases and V by 4 bases; bases with no gene match: 3. CDR3 length: 13 residues. CDR3 region: CASSSRGPETQYF. As DNA, the CDR3 is TGTGCCAGCAGCTCCAGGGGGCCTGAGACCCAGTACTTC.

This sequence joins TRBV30 and TRBJ2-1, with D perhaps matching TRBD2 (5 bases). The CDR3 covers 16 residues. Germline V gene lookup returns CDR1 GTSNPN and CDR2 SVGIG (reference sequence). V gave up 5 bases and J gave up 5 bases, with 22 bases separating them. The CDR3 DNA reads TGTGCCTGGTATCCTGCACAATCTACCGGGAACAATGAGCAGTTCTTC. This codes for CAWYPAQSTGNNEQFF.

This rearrangement joins TRBV2 to TRBJ2-7; 8 bases agree with TRBD1. Germline V gene data show CDR1 as SNHLY and CDR2 as FYNNEI. Germline trimming cut 6 bases from V and 5 bases from J; bases unmatched to any gene: 9. This CDR3 has 14 amino acids. CDR3 protein: CASRPTGDLHEQYF. For the CDR3, the DNA is TGTGCCAGCAGACCGACAGGGGATCTCCACGAGCAGTACTTC.

This clone occurred a few times. V gene TRBV2 combines with J gene TRBJ2-7; 7 nucleotides agree with TRBD1. Germline V gene lookup returns CDR1 SNHLY and CDR2 FYNNEI. J gave up 8 bases and V 6 bases, and 7 bases lay outside the gene matches. The CDR3 runs 12 residues. This chain's CDR3 is CASRLGQWQQYF. The DNA for the CDR3 is TGTGCCAGCAGACTGGGACAGTGGCAGCAGTACTTC.

This CDR3 reads CASSRNLDTEAFF. CDR3 nucleotides: TGCGCCAGCAGCCGTAATTTGGATACTGAAGCTTTCTTT. V gene TRBV5-1 combines with J gene TRBJ1-1; the D is unclear. The germline gives CDR1 SGHRS, CDR2 YFSETQ. With 4 bases removed from V and 5 bases from J, the gap between germline ends came to 12 bases. The CDR3 runs 13 residues.

The chain couples TRBV7-3 to TRBJ2-3; tentative D call: TRBD1 (6 bases). Germline lookup yields CDR1 SGHTA and CDR2 FQGTGA. The germline V and J ends were trimmed by 5 bases and 0 bases, with 9 bases remaining between them. The CDR3 sequence is 14 residues long. The CDR3 DNA reads as TGTGCCAGCAGCCGACAGGCTAGCACAGATACGCAGTATTTT. Translated: CASSRQASTDTQYF.

J is TRBJ2-1 and V is TRBV9; the D call may be TRBD1 or TRBD2 (5 bases each). The CDR3 length is 13 residues. V lost 4 bases and J lost 7, with 12 bases in between. Germline V gene sequence: CDR1 SGDLS, CDR2 YYNGEE. The CDR3 DNA is TGTGCCAGCAGCCTGGGGGAAGGAAATGAGCAGTTCTTC. Translation gives CASSLGEGNEQFF. The variable domain in full, completed from reference TRBV9 and TRBJ2-1, reads DSGVTQTPKHLITATGQRVTLRCSPRSGDLSVYWYQQSLDQGLQFLIQYYNGEERAKGNILERFSAQQFPDLHSELNLSSLELGDSALYFCASSLGEGNEQFFGPGTRLTVL.

The chain carries TRBV5-1 and TRBJ2-5; D perhaps matches TRBD1 (5 bases). Germline CDR1 SGHRS, CDR2 YFSETQ. The CDR3 extends over 15 amino acids. V lost 0 bases to trimming and J lost 5 bases, with 14 bases between them. CDR3 sequence reads: CASSLVNQPGETQYF. CDR3 DNA: TGCGCCAGCAGCTTGGTCAACCAGCCAGGGGAGACCCAGTACTTC. Complete variable domain (other parts from reference TRBV5-1 and TRBJ2-5): KAGVTQTPRYLIKTRGQQVTLSCSPISGHRSVSWYQQTPGQGLQFLFEYFSETQRNKGNFPGRFSGRQFSNSRSEMNVSTLELGDSALYLCASSLVNQPGETQYFGPGTRLLVL.

As regards this clone: The same CDR3 also results from other DNA sequences found in this sample. The V and J genes are TRBV5-1 and TRBJ1-1; TRBD1 matches at 7 bases. V trimming: 1 base; J trimming: 3 bases; junction bases outside the gene matches: 0. This CDR3 region has 13 residues. CDR1 and CDR2 from the germline V gene are SGHRS and YFSETQ. CDR3 bases: TGCGCCAGCAGCTTGCAGGGGGACACTGAAGCTTTCTTT. It is translated as CASSLQGDTEAFF.

The CDR3: CASSPVGGRQETQYF. For the CDR3, the DNA is TGTGCCAGCAGCCCGGTGGGGGGTCGGCAAGAGACCCAGTACTTC. The chain combines TRBV7-3 with TRBJ2-5, with D perhaps matching TRBD2 (6 bases). This CDR3 is 15 amino acids long. Trimming cost V 5 bases and J 2 bases, with 15 bases left between them. Germline lookup yields CDR1 SGHTA and CDR2 FQGTGA.

This clone qualifies as medium-sized. This chain connects TRBV11-2 to TRBJ2-1; 9 bases align to TRBD1. Per germline, CDR1 SGHAT and CDR2 FQNNGV. This CDR3 has 14 residues. Trimming at V came to 5 bases and at J to 4 bases, leaving 3 bases not matched to a gene. As DNA, the CDR3 is TGTGCCAGCAGCGGGACAGGGCCTTACAATGAGCAGTTCTTC. Protein sequence: CASSGTGPYNEQFF.

The V and J genes are TRBV10-3 and TRBJ2-1, with 9 bases aligning to TRBD2. The germline CDR1 and CDR2 sequences are ENHRY and SYGVKD. The CDR3 totals 13 residues. V lost 5 bases to trimming and J lost 8 bases; unmatched junction nucleotides: 4. In DNA, the CDR3 is TGTGCCATCAGTAGCGGGGGGCAGGATGAGCAGTTCTTC. Its translation is CAISSGGQDEQFF.

This rearrangement joins TRBV5-1 to TRBJ2-1; D may be TRBD2 (6 bases). CDR3 length equals 17 residues. V shed 4 bases and J shed 2 bases, with 19 bases lying between them. Germline V gives CDR1 SGHRS, CDR2 YFSETQ. Here the CDR3 DNA reads TGCGCCAGCAGCCCCCAGGCGAGTGGGGGGACCTACAATGAGCAGTTCTTC. Translating it yields CASSPQASGGTYNEQFF.

The CDR3 sequence is CASGLSFVGGSYNEQFF. The CDR3 DNA is TGTGCTAGTGGTTTGTCTTTTGTGGGGGGCTCCTACAATGAGCAGTTCTTC. The V call is TRBV12-5, the J call TRBJ2-1, with D possibly TRBD2 on 6 matching bases. With 2 bases removed from V and 0 bases from J, the gap between germline ends came to 14 bases. The CDR3 contains 17 residues. Germline lookup yields CDR1 LGHNT and CDR2 FRNRAP. The whole variable domain, filled in from reference TRBV12-5 and TRBJ2-1, reads DARVTQTPRHKVTEMGQEVTMRCQPILGHNTVFWYRQTMMQGLELLAYFRNRAPLDDSGMPKDRFSAEMPDATLATLKIQPSEPRDSAVYFCASGLSFVGGSYNEQFFGPGTRLTVL.

This clone was recorded once. The rearrangement uses TRBV6-4 and TRBJ1-4; D not resolved. The CDR3 contains 16 residues. CDR1 MRHNA and CDR2 SNTAGT come from the germline V gene. V was clipped by 0 bases and J by 5 bases, with 13 bases between them. CDR3 region: CASSDSIGRTNEKLFF. CDR3 DNA sequence: TGTGCCAGCAGTGACTCCATCGGGAGGACGAATGAAAAACTGTTTTTT.

This chain connects TRBV12-5 to TRBJ2-7; D unresolved. V lost 5 bases, J lost 6 bases, and 8 bases lay in between. In germline, CDR1 is LGHNT, CDR2 FRNRAP. The CDR3 extends over 11 amino acids. The CDR3 region is CASGTGVEQYF. The DNA of the CDR3 is TGTGCTAGTGGTACTGGGGTCGAGCAGTACTTC.

V and J are TRBV6-1 and TRBJ2-2; no clear D. The V gene lost 2 bases and the J gene lost 2 bases, with 6 bases spanning the gap. CDR1 and CDR2 (germline): MNHNS, SASEGT. This CDR3 region has 14 residues. CDR3 region: CASSEPGNTGELFF. The DNA for the CDR3 is TGTGCCAGCAGTGAACCCGGAAACACCGGGGAGCTGTTTTTT.

The rearrangement joins TRBV19 to TRBJ2-7, with D perhaps matching TRBD1 (6 bases). This CDR3 spans 15 amino acids. Germline lookup yields CDR1 LNHDA and CDR2 SQIVND (reference sequence). V gave up 1 base and J gave up 3 bases, with 13 bases separating them. CDR3 sequence (DNA): TGTGCCAGTAGTATAGGTGGCCAGGGGCTCTACGAGCAGTACTTC. This encodes CASSIGGQGLYEQYF.

The V call is TRBV6-5, the J call TRBJ2-7; tentative D call: TRBD1 (7 bases). CDR3 length equals 16 residues. V dropped 2 bases and J dropped 0 bases, with 14 bases sitting between them. Germline assignment: CDR1 MNHEY and CDR2 SVGAGI. The CDR3 DNA is TGTGCCAGCAGTTACCAGGGGGGACGGAACTCCTACGAGCAGTACTTC. Its translation: CASSYQGGRNSYEQYF.

This clone has only a few counts. The chain links TRBV21-1 to TRBJ2-3; the table assigns TRBD1, which was not confirmed against the DNA. TRBV21-1 is a pseudogene segment. The CDR3 spans 18 residues. CDR3 sequence (DNA): TGTGCCAGCAGCATTCCCGGGACACCTCGCCTAAGCACAGATACGCAGTATTTT. Amino acid sequence: CASSIPGTPRLSTDTQYF.

The gene calls are TRBV4-1 and TRBJ2-5; TRBD2 aligns across 11 bases. The CDR3 covers 15 residues. The V and J ends lost 3 bases and 2 bases, in that order; junction bases with no gene match: 2. The germline CDR1 and CDR2 sequences are MGHRA and YSYEKL. The CDR3 nucleotides are TGCGCCAGCAGCCAGGGACTAGCGGTTCAAGAGACCCAGTACTTC. It translates to CASSQGLAVQETQYF.

This clone appeared a few times. The chain uses TRBV19 and TRBJ2-1; weak D call: TRBD1 (5 bases). This CDR3 comprises 13 residues. Trimming took off 5 bases at V and 3 bases at J, with 8 bases between the two ends. The V gene's germline CDR1 is LNHDA and CDR2 SQIVND (reference sequence). The DNA of the CDR3 is TGTGCCAGTAGTTTCGACAGCTACAATGAGCAGTTCTTC. This codes for CASSFDSYNEQFF. Full variable domain (outside the CDR3, taken from reference TRBV19 and TRBJ2-1): DGGITQSPKYLFRKEGQNVTLSCEQNLNHDAMYWYRQDPGQGLRLIYYSQIVNDFQKGDIAEGYSVSREKKESFPLTVTSAQKNPTAFYLCASSFDSYNEQFFGPGTRLTVL.